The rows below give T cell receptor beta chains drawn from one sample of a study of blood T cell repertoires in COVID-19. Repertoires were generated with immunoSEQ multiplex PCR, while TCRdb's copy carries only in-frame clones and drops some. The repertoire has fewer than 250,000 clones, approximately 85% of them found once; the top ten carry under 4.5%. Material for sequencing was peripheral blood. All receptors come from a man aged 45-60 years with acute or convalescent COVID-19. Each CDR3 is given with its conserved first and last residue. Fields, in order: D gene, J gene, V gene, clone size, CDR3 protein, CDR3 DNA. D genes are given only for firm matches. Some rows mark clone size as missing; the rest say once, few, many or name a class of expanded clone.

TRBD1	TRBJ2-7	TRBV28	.	CASSGPGQGFEQYF	TGTGCCAGCAGTGGACCGGGACAGGGGTTCGAGCAGTACTTC
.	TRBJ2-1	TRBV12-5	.	CASGKGEWGNEQFF	TGTGCTAGTGGAAAAGGGGAATGGGGTAATGAGCAGTTCTTC
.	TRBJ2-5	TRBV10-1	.	CASSESWAQETQYF	TGCGCCAGCAGTGAGTCCTGGGCTCAAGAGACCCAGTACTTC
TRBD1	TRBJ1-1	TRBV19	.	CASRTRTGWTEAFF	TGTGCCAGTAGAACCAGGACAGGGTGGACTGAAGCTTTCTTT
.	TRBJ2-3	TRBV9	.	CASSVDRPSTDTQYF	TGTGCCAGCAGCGTAGACAGACCTAGCACAGATACGCAGTATTTT
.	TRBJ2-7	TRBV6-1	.	CASSEWAQGGAYEQYF	TGTGCCAGCAGTGAATGGGCGCAGGGAGGTGCGTACGAGCAGTACTTC
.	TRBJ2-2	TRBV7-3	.	CASSARLTGELFF	TGTGCCAGCTCTGCAAGACTGACCGGGGAGCTGTTTTTT
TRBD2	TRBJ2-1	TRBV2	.	CASSEWGDRSGGLYNEQFF	TGTGCCAGCAGTGAATGGGGTGACCGGAGCGGGGGCCTTTACAATGAGCAGTTCTTC
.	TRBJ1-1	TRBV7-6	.	CASSSSGPLTGEAFF	TGTGCCAGCAGCTCAAGCGGGCCTTTGACGGGTGAAGCTTTCTTT
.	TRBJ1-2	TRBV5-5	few	CASSYQGSFRGTYGYTF	TGTGCCAGCAGCTATCAGGGTTCGTTCAGGGGAACCTATGGCTACACCTTC
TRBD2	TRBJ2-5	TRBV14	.	CASSHAPGLALETQYF	TGTGCCAGCAGCCATGCGCCGGGACTAGCGTTGGAGACCCAGTACTTC
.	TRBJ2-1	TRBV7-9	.	CASPWANEQFF	TGTGCCAGCCCCTGGGCCAATGAGCAGTTCTTC
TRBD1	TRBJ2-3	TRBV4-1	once	CASSQTGGRDTQYF	TGCGCCAGCAGCCAAACAGGGGGGAGGGATACGCAGTATTTT
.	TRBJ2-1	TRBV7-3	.	CASSRTSYNEQFF	TGTGCCAGCAGCCGAACAAGCTACAATGAGCAGTTCTTC
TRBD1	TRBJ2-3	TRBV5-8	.	CASSLGQGVLDTQYF	TGTGCCAGCAGCTTGGGCCAGGGGGTTTTGGATACGCAGTATTTT
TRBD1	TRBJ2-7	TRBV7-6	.	CASSQSGTGGYEQYF	TGTGCCAGCAGTCAAAGTGGGACAGGGGGTTACGAGCAGTACTTC
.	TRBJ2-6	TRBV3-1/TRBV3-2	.	CASSLGQPFSGANVLTF	TGTGCCAGCAGCCTCGGACAGCCATTCTCTGGGGCCAACGTCCTGACTTTC
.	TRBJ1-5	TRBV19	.	CASSMASGQQPYQPQHF	TGTGCCAGTAGTATGGCCTCCGGACAGCAGCCGTACCAGCCCCAGCATTTT
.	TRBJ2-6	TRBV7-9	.	CASSSLGTGANVLTF	TGTGCCAGCAGCTCCCTAGGAACTGGGGCCAACGTCCTGACTTTC
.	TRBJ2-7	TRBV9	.	CASSVVGVGPSSEQYF	TGTGCCAGCAGCGTAGTAGGGGTCGGACCCTCCTCCGAGCAGTACTTC
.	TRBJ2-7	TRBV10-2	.	CASSEAPEPGLRQYF	TGCGCCAGCAGTGAGGCCCCTGAACCGGGACTTCGGCAGTACTTC
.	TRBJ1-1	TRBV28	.	CASSLTRGDTEAFF	TGTGCCAGCAGTTTAACCAGGGGTGACACTGAAGCTTTCTTT
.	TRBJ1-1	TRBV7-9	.	CASSSWNTEAFF	TGTGCCAGCAGCTCGTGGAACACTGAAGCTTTCTTT
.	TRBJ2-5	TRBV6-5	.	CASSYTKTYGETQYF	TGTGCCAGCAGTTACACTAAGACCTACGGAGAGACCCAGTACTTC
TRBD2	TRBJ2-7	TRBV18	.	CASSPVTSVSYEQYF	TGTGCCAGCTCACCAGTGACTAGCGTCTCCTACGAGCAGTACTTC
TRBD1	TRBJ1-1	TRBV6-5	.	CASKRGQGGTEAFF	TGTGCCAGCAAACGCGGACAGGGAGGCACTGAAGCTTTCTTT
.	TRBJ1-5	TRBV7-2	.	CASSSPGGITNQPQHF	TGTGCCAGCAGCTCCCCGGGAGGGATTACAAATCAGCCCCAGCATTTT
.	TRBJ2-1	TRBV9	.	CASSVGGRTYNEQFF	TGTGCCAGCAGCGTCGGCGGCCGGACCTACAATGAGCAGTTCTTC
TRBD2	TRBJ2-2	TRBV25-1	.	CASRERLAGTGELFF	TGTGCCAGCAGAGAAAGACTAGCGGGGACCGGGGAGCTGTTTTTT
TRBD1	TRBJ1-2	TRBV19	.	CASGRQGLYGYTF	TGTGCCAGTGGCCGACAGGGCCTCTATGGCTACACCTTC
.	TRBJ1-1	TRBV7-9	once	CASRAQMNTEAFF	TGTGCCAGCAGAGCGCAGATGAACACTGAAGCTTTCTTT
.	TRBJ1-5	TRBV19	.	CASSIPLTNQPQHF	TGTGCCAGTAGTATACCCCTAACCAATCAGCCCCAGCATTTT
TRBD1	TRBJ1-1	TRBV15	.	CATSRPTGLNTEAFF	TGTGCCACCAGCCGACCGACAGGGTTGAACACTGAAGCTTTCTTT
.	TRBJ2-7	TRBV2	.	CASMQGSYEQYF	TGTGCCAGCATGCAGGGATCCTACGAGCAGTACTTC
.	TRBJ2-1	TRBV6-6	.	CASSYSHRGNEQFF	TGTGCCAGCAGTTACTCGCATAGGGGAAATGAGCAGTTCTTC
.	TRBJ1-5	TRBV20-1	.	CSASSRVRSNQPQHF	TGCAGTGCTAGTAGCAGGGTGCGGAGCAATCAGCCCCAGCATTTT
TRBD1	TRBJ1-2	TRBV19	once	CATRDRGTYGYTF	TGTGCCACACGGGACAGAGGGACTTATGGCTACACCTTC
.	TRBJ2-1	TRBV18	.	CASSPQDNEQFF	TGTGCCAGCTCACCCCAGGACAATGAGCAGTTCTTC
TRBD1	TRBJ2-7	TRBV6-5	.	CASSYSPGQGWEQYF	TGTGCCAGCAGTTACTCCCCTGGACAGGGGTGGGAGCAGTACTTC
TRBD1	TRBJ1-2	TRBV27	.	CASSLSGLGQGYGYTF	TGTGCCAGCAGTTTATCGGGGTTGGGACAGGGGTATGGCTACACCTTC
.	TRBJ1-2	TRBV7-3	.	CASSRLGSRDGYTF	TGTGCCAGCAGTCGTCTTGGATCTCGGGATGGCTACACCTTC
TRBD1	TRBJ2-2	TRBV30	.	CAWRVRDRYTGELFF	TGTGCCTGGAGGGTCCGGGACAGATACACCGGGGAGCTGTTTTTT
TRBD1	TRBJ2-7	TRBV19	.	CASSRTGLDTYEQYF	TGTGCCAGTAGCCGGACAGGGTTAGATACCTACGAGCAGTACTTC
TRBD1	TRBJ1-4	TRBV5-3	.	CARSFLTGVSTNEKLFF	TGTGCCAGAAGCTTCCTGACAGGGGTAAGTACTAATGAAAAACTGTTTTTT
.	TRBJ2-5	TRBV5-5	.	CASSLRSSDYQETQYF	TGTGCCAGCAGCTTGCGTTCTAGCGACTACCAAGAGACCCAGTACTTC
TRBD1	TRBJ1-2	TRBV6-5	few	CASSYVRTGGGYGYTF	TGTGCCAGCAGTTACGTAAGGACAGGGGGCGGCTATGGCTACACCTTC
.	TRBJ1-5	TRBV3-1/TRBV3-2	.	CASSSQADQPQHF	TGTGCCAGCAGCTCCCAAGCGGATCAGCCCCAGCATTTT
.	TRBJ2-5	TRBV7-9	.	CASSLGRGQQETQYF	TGTGCCAGCAGCTTAGGGCGGGGACAGCAAGAGACCCAGTACTTC
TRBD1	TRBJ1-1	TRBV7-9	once	CASSPPTGLDTEAFF	TGTGCCAGCAGCCCCCCGACAGGGTTGGACACTGAAGCTTTCTTT
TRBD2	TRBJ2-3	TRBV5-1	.	CASSLGVAGGRTDTQYF	TGCGCCAGCAGCTTGGGAGTGGCGGGAGGGCGTACAGATACGCAGTATTTT
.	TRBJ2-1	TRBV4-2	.	CASSQQGQSSYNEQFF	TGTGCCAGCAGCCAACAAGGACAAAGCTCCTACAATGAGCAGTTCTTC
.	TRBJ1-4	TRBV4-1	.	CASSRGGARGIWEKLFF	TGCGCCAGCAGCCGTGGTGGGGCCAGGGGAATATGGGAAAAACTGTTTTTT